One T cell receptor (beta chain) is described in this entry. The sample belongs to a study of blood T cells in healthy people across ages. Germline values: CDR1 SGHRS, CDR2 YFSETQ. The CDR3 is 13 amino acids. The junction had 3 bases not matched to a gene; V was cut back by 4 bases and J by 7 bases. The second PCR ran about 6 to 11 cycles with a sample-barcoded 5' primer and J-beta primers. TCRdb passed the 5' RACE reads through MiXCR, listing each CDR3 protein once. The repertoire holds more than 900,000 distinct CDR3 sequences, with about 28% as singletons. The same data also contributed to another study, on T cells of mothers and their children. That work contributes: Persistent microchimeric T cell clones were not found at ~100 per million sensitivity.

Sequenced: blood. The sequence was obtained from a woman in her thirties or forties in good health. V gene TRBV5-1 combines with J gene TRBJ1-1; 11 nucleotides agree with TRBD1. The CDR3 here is CASSEGQGGEAFF. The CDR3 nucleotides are TGCGCCAGCAGCGAGGGACAGGGGGGTGAAGCTTTCTTT.